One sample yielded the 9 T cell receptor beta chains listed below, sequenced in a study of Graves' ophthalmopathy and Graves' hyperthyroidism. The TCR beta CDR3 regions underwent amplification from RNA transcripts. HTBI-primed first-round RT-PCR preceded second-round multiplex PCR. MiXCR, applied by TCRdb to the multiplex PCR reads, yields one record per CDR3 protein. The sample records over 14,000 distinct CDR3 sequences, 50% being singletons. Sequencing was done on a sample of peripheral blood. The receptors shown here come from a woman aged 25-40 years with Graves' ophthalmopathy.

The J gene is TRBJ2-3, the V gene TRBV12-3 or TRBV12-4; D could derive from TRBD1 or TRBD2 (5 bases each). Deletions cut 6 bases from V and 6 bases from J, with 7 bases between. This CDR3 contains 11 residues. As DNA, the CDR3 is TGTGCCAGCAGCGAGGGGGATACGCAGTATTTT. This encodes CASSEGDTQYF.

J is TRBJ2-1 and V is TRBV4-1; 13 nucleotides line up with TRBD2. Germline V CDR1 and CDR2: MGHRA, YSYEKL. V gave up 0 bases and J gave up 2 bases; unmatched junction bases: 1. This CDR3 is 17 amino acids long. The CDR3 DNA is TGCGCCAGCAGCCAAGAAGGGACTAGCGGGACCTACAATGAGCAGTTCTTC. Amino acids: CASSQEGTSGTYNEQFF.

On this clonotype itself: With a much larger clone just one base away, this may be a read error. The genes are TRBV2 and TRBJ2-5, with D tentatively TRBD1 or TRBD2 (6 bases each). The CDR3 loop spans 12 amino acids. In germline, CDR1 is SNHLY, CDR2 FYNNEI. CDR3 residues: CATGSGAETRYF. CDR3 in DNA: TGTGCCACGGGGTCGGGGGCGGAGACCCGGTACTTC.

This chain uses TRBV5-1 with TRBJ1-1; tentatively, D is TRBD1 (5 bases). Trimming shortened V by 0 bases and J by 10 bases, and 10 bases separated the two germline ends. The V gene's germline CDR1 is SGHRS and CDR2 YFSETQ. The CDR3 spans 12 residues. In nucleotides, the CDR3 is TGCGCCAGCAGCTTGGTCGGGGGGTCAGCTTTCTTT. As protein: CASSLVGGSAFF.

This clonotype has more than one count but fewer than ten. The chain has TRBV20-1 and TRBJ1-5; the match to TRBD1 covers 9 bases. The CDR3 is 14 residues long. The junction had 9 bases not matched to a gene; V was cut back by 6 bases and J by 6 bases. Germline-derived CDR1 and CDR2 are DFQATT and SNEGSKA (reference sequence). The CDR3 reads CSANPGQGGQPQHF. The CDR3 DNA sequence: TGCAGTGCCAACCCGGGACAGGGAGGTCAGCCCCAGCATTTT.

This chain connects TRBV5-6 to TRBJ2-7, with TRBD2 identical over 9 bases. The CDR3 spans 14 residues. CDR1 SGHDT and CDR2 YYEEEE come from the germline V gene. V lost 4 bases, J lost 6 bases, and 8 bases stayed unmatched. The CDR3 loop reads CASSPTGTSSEQYF. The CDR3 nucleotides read TGTGCCAGCAGCCCCACTGGGACTAGCTCCGAGCAGTACTTC.

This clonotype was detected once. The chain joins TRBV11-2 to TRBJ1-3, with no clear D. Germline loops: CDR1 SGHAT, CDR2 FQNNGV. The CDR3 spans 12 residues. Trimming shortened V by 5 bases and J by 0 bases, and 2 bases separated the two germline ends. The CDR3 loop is CASSNSGNTIYF. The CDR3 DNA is TGTGCCAGCAGCAACTCTGGAAACACCATATATTTT.

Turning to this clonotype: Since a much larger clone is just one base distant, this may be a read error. The CDR3 DNA follows: TGTACCAGCAGCAGAGGACTAGCGGATAGATACGAGCAGTACTTC. This encodes CTSSRGLADRYEQYF. The chain links TRBV7-6 to TRBJ2-7; 10 nucleotides line up with TRBD2. CDR3 length: 15 amino acids. Per the germline V gene, CDR1 is SGHVS and CDR2 is FNYEAQ.

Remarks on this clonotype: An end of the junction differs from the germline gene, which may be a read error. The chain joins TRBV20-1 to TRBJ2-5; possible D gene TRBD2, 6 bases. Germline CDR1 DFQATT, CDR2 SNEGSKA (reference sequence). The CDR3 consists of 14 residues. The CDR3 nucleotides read TGCAGTGCTAGAGAAGGCGGGGTTAAAGAGGCCCAGAACTTC. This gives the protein CSAREGGVKEAQNF.